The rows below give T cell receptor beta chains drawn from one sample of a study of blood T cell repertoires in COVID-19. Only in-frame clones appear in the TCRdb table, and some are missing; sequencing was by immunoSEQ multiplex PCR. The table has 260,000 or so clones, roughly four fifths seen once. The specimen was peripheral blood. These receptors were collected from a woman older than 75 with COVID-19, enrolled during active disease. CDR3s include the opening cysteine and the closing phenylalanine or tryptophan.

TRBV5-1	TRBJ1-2	CASSLSGADYGYTF
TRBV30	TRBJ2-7	CAWESAYEQYF
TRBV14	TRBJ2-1	CASSQDLAGVLYNEQFF
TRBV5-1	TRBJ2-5	CASSLPSGGEETQYF
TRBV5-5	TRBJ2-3	CASSPKTGYTDTQYF
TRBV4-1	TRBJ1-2	CASSQTGTGGQGYTF
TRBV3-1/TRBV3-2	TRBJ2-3	CASSPTTSGRTDTQYF
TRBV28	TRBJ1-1	CASTLPRRNTEAFF
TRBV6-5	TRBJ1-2	CASTIAQDYGYTF
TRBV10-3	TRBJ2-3	CAIRGGPDTQYF
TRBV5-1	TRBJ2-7	CASSLDATGWEQYF
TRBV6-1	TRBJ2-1	CASSEQLLAGYNEQFF
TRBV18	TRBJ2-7	CASSPPTSAGDEQYF
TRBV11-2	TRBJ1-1	CASSLVQTMNTEAFF
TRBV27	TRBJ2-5	CASRAFVQETQYF
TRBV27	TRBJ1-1	CASSLTGFTEAFF
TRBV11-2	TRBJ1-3	CASSPRRDRGTGNTIYF
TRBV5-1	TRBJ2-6	CASSGGNSGANVLTF
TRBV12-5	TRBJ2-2	CASGLAGDGELFF
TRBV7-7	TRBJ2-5	CASSSGVSETQYF
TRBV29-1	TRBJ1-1	CSVGKGASNTEAFF
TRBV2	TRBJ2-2	CASRASGSSGELFF